Described below is a single T cell receptor (beta chain) sequence and its context. The CDR3 length is 13 residues. Looked up from germline, CDR1 is SQVTM and CDR2 is ANQGSEA. V shed 2 bases and J 7 bases; nucleotides not matched to a gene: 6. The data were taken from a study of T cell repertoires in aging, cancer and after chemotherapy. Study as a whole: Pre- and post-chemotherapy samples were paired from glioblastoma patients treated with temozolomide-based therapy.

Peripheral blood genomic DNA, not sorted cells or RNA, was the template. A mixed TRB-A/B primer pool amplified rearranged TRB by multiplex touch-down PCR. TCRdb re-called the multiplex PCR reads through MiXCR, storing one row per CDR3 protein. The sample contains about a thousand distinct CDR3 sequences, just over 85% of which appear only once. The receptor was derived from a human donor with a solid tumor. The V call is TRBV29-1, the J call TRBJ1-2, with 8 bases lining up with TRBD1. Sequencing was done on a sample of blood. CDR3 sequence: CSVEHQGAGGYTF. The CDR3 DNA is TGCAGCGTTGAACATCAGGGGGCTGGTGGCTACACCTTC.